Listed below are T cell receptor beta chains from one sample, sequenced in a study of blood T cells in healthy people across ages. TCRdb independently ran MiXCR on the 5' RACE reads; one entry per CDR3 protein. Of about 640,000 distinct CDR3 sequences listed, about 30% are singletons. Sequencing used blood. The receptors stem from a woman older than 75 in good health. The CDR3 runs from the conserved cysteine through the conserved F or W. The order of the fields is D gene, clone size, J gene, V gene, CDR3 protein, CDR3 DNA. The D gene is left open where the match is weak. A clone size is listed for some rows: how often the clone was seen (once, few, many), or a class if it is expanded.

d_gene: TRBD1; abundance: many; j_gene: TRBJ2-7; v_gene: TRBV30; CDR3aa: CAWSAGQGSGYEQYF; CDR3nt: TGTGCCTGGAGTGCCGGACAGGGTTCGGGGTACGAGCAGTACTTC
d_gene: TRBD1; abundance: many; j_gene: TRBJ1-6; v_gene: TRBV9; CDR3aa: CASSVTWDSVNSPLHF; CDR3nt: TGTGCCAGCAGCGTGACATGGGACAGCGTTAATTCACCCCTCCACTTT
d_gene: NA; abundance: many; j_gene: TRBJ2-5; v_gene: TRBV5-1; CDR3aa: CASRESTQETQYF; CDR3nt: TGCGCCAGCAGAGAATCCACTCAGGAGACCCAGTACTTC
d_gene: NA; abundance: NA; j_gene: TRBJ2-4; v_gene: TRBV20-1; CDR3aa: CSARDGIGENIQYF; CDR3nt: TGCAGTGCTCGAGACGGGATAGGTGAAAACATTCAGTACTTC
d_gene: TRBD2; abundance: many; j_gene: TRBJ2-7; v_gene: TRBV3-1; CDR3aa: CASSQDKGGLAASYEQYF; CDR3nt: TGTGCCAGCAGCCAAGATAAGGGGGGACTAGCGGCCTCCTACGAGCAGTACTTC
d_gene: TRBD2; abundance: few; j_gene: TRBJ2-2; v_gene: TRBV20-1; CDR3aa: CSAGKTSATGELFF; CDR3nt: TGCAGTGCTGGGAAGACTAGCGCCACCGGGGAGCTGTTTTTT
d_gene: TRBD1; abundance: NA; j_gene: TRBJ2-5; v_gene: TRBV20-1; CDR3aa: CSARSLTGGGWSQYF; CDR3nt: TGCAGTGCTAGATCATTAACAGGGGGTGGATGGAGCCAGTACTTC
d_gene: NA; abundance: NA; j_gene: TRBJ1-5; v_gene: TRBV2; CDR3aa: CASSATGSNQPQHF; CDR3nt: TGTGCCAGCAGCGCGACAGGAAGCAATCAGCCCCAGCATTTT
d_gene: NA; abundance: NA; j_gene: TRBJ1-2; v_gene: TRBV15; CDR3aa: CATSREPRLGPNYGYTF; CDR3nt: TGTGCCACCAGCAGGGAGCCCAGATTAGGGCCTAACTATGGCTACACCTTC
d_gene: NA; abundance: many; j_gene: TRBJ1-5; v_gene: TRBV6-6; CDR3aa: CASLRTAHSNQPQHF; CDR3nt: TGTGCCAGCCTACGGACAGCACATAGCAATCAGCCCCAGCATTTT
d_gene: TRBD1; abundance: NA; j_gene: TRBJ2-7; v_gene: TRBV10-3; CDR3aa: CAIRKTGGHEQYF; CDR3nt: TGTGCCATCAGGAAGACAGGGGGCCACGAGCAGTACTTC